The 8 T cell receptor beta chains below all came from one sample that was sequenced in a study of metastatic and nonmetastatic thyroid tumors. MiXCR re-clonotyped the PCR reads for TCRdb. Here the sample spans roughly 53,000 clones, 20% being singletons. No treatment had been given to any patient before thyroid surgery. Sequenced material: blood. Every receptor here comes from a female donor with papillary thyroid cancer or a benign thyroid nodule (not recorded which). Some clones in this sample may be carry-over from other donors' samples.

This clone has a count of ten or more. The chain carries TRBV7-8 and TRBJ2-1; D is perhaps TRBD1 or TRBD2 (5 bases each). The CDR3 runs to 15 residues. V lost 2 bases and J lost 2, with 10 bases in between. Germline V lookup: CDR1 SGHVS, CDR2 FQNEAQ. The CDR3 region is CASSLMGVTYNEQFF. CDR3 DNA sequence: TGTGCCAGCAGCTTAATGGGGGTTACCTACAATGAGCAGTTCTTC.

This clone was seen ten or more times. The genes are TRBV18 and TRBJ2-7, with 8 bases matching TRBD1. Germline loops: CDR1 KGHSH, CDR2 LQKENI. Trimming cost V 2 bases and J 1 base; bases outside gene matches: 13. This CDR3 is 18 amino acids long. As DNA, the CDR3 is TGTGCCAGCTCACCAAGTTTCCTTCGGACAGGGAAATCCTACGAGCAGTACTTC. It is translated as CASSPSFLRTGKSYEQYF.

This clone was seen many times. The rearrangement joins TRBV6-2 or TRBV6-3 to TRBJ1-1; 8 bases map to TRBD1. V gave up 2 bases and J gave up 5 bases; unmatched junction bases: 7. This CDR3 comprises 15 residues. Germline assignment: CDR1 MNHEY and CDR2 SVGEGT. The CDR3 sequence is CASSYPTTGGTEAFF. The CDR3 DNA follows: TGTGCCAGCAGTTACCCGACAACAGGGGGGACTGAAGCTTTCTTT.

The CDR3 loop is CSASPHAGAGYTF. DNA for the CDR3: TGCAGTGCTAGTCCGCACGCAGGGGCCGGCTACACCTTC. The V call is TRBV20-1, the J call TRBJ1-2, with a tentative D call TRBD1 (6 bases). V was pared by 3 bases and J by 8 bases, with 16 bases between. Germline loops: CDR1 DFQATT, CDR2 SNEGSKA (reference sequence). The CDR3 is 13 residues long.

This clone has at least ten counts. The J gene is TRBJ2-3, the V gene TRBV20-1; a weak D match, TRBD1 (5 bases). Germline V gives CDR1 DFQATT, CDR2 SNEGSKA (reference sequence). The CDR3 consists of 13 residues. V lost 3 bases, J lost 6 bases, and 13 bases lay in between. CDR3 bases: TGCAGTGCTAGGGGGCTTGCGGTCGATACGCAGTATTTT. Translation: CSARGLAVDTQYF.

This clone has ten or more counts. The chain combines TRBV20-1 with TRBJ2-5; perhaps TRBD1 as D (6 bases). From germline, CDR1 is DFQATT and CDR2 SNEGSKA (reference sequence). V lost 1 base to trimming and J lost 0 bases, with 9 bases between them. The CDR3 length is 14 residues. Here the CDR3 reads CSARAGDNQETQYF. The CDR3, as DNA: TGCAGTGCTAGAGCCGGGGACAACCAAGAGACCCAGTACTTC.

This clone occurred many times. The rearrangement links TRBV7-9 to TRBJ2-2; 11 bases line up with TRBD2. V shed 5 bases and J 5 bases; nucleotides not matched to a gene: 13. This CDR3 is built from 18 residues. Per germline, CDR1 SEHNR and CDR2 FQNEAQ (reference sequence). The CDR3 region is CASSIGTSGRGGTGELFF. CDR3 DNA: TGTGCCAGCAGCATCGGCACTAGCGGGAGAGGCGGAACCGGGGAGCTGTTTTTT.

This clone was picked up many times. This chain uses TRBV20-1 with TRBJ2-3; TRBD2 is a possible D gene (6 bases). The length of the CDR3 is 15 residues. Trimming shortened V by 5 bases and J by 4 bases, and 19 bases separated the two germline ends. Germline-derived CDR1 and CDR2 are DFQATT and SNEGSKA (reference sequence). The CDR3 is CSALRDSGNPDTQYF. CDR3 nucleotide sequence: TGCAGTGCTCTGCGGGACTCAGGGAATCCAGATACGCAGTATTTT.